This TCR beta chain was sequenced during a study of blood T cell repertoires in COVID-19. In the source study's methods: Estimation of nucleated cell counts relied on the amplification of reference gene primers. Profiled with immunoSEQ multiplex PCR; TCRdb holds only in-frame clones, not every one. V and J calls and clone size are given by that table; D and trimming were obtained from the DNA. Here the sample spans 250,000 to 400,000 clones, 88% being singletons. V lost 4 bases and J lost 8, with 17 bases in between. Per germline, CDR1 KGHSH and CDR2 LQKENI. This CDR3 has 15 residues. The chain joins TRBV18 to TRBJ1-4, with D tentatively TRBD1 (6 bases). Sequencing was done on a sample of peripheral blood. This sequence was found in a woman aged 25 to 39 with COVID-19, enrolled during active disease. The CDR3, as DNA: TGTGCCAGCTCACTCCAGGGGCAGGCAAGGGAAAAACTGTTTTTT. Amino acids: CASSLQGQAREKLFF.